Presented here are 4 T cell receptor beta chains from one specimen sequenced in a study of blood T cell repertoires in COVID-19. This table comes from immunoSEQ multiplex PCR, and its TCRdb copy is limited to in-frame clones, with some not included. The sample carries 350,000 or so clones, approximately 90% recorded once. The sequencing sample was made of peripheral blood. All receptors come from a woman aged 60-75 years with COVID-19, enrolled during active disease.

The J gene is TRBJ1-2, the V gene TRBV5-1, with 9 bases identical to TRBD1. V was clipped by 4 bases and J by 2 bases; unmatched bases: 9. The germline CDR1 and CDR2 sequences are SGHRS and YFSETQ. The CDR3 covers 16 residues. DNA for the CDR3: TGCGCCAGCAGCAAGGGACAGGGCGTGGAAAACTATGGCTACACCTTC. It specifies CASSKGQGVENYGYTF.

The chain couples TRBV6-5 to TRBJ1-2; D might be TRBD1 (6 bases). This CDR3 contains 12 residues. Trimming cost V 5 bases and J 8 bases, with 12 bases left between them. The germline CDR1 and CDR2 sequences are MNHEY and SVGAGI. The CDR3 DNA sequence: TGTGCCAGCAGTATGGGGGGGCGAGGCTACACCTTC. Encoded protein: CASSMGGRGYTF.

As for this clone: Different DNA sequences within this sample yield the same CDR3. The CDR3 is CAWSVRNYGYTF. CDR3 bases: TGTGCCTGGAGCGTTCGTAACTATGGCTACACCTTC. The chain joins TRBV30 to TRBJ1-2; D uncertain. The CDR3 spans 12 residues. The germline V and J ends were trimmed by 3 bases and 1 base, with 6 bases remaining between them. CDR1 is GTSNPN and CDR2 is SVGIG in the germline V gene (reference sequence).

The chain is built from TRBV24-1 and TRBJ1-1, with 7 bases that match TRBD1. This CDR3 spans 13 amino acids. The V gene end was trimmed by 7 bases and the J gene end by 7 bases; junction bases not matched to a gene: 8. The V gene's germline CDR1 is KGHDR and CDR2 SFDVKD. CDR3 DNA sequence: TGTGCCACCAGCGAACAGGGGCGCGATGAAGCTTTCTTT. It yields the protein CATSEQGRDEAFF.